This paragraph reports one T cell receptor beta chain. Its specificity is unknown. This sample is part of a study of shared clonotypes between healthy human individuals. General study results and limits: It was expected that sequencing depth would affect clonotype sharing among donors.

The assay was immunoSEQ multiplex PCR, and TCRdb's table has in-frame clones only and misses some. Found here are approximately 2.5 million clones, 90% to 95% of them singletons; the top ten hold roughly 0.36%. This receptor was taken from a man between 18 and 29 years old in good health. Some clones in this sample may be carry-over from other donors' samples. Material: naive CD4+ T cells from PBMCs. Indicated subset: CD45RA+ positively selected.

The CDR3 DNA follows: TGTGCCAGCAGTTCCCTTGGGGCGGGGGATAGCAATCAGCCCCAGCATTTT. Encoded protein: CASSSLGAGDSNQPQHF. This chain joins TRBV28 and TRBJ1-5; tentative D call: TRBD1 (5 bases). The CDR3 runs to 17 residues. In germline, CDR1 is MDHEN, CDR2 SYDVKM. V lost 4 bases and J 0 bases, leaving 16 bases between the germline ends.